This T cell receptor (beta chain) was recovered during a study of shared clonotypes between healthy human individuals. Turning to the study itself: Those who served as donors were a couple of women and a few men between the ages of 18 and 49.

Sequencing was performed with immunoSEQ multiplex PCR; in TCRdb, only in-frame clones are kept and a portion is missing. The sample holds nearly 1,000,000 clones, approximately 76% seen once. Concerning this clone: Its antigen is not identified.

This CDR3 has 15 amino acids. Germline CDR1 reads MGHRA; CDR2 reads YSYEKL. Trimming took off 1 base at V and 1 base at J, with 10 bases between the two ends. General study results and limits: Large depth notwithstanding, sorted-subset sequencing proved incomplete by rarefaction. Sharing across a handful of donors was seen in roughly 5% of naive CD4 clonotypes.

The sequencing sample was made of memory CD4+ T cells sorted from blood. The subset denotes: CD45RA-negative fraction. The gene calls are TRBV4-1 and TRBJ1-1; no clear D gene. This sequence originates from a man younger than 30 in good health. The CDR3 loop reads CASSQGRSPNTEAFF. CDR3 nucleotides: TGCGCCAGCAGCCAAGGGCGCAGTCCGAACACTGAAGCTTTCTTT.